The following is a T cell receptor (beta chain) sequence with its context. Nashville, Tennessee was home to all donors, each a Caucasian adult. The study used 100 million or so PBMCs per unsorted sample for genomic DNA. The data were obtained in a study of shared clonotypes between healthy human individuals. Unsorted PBMC contributed approximately 280 ng DNA, about 30,000 T cell genomes, to each replicate PCR. Original processing notes: Junction-only immunoSEQ sequences carried no quality scores, so filtering differed. TCRdb keeps only in-frame clones here, not all; method: immunoSEQ multiplex PCR. V and J calls and clone size are those listed in that table; D and trimming were worked out from the DNA. The sample lists approximately 480,000 clones; over 75% were seen once. Germline V lookup: CDR1 SGHTA, CDR2 FQGNSA. CDR3 length: 17 amino acids. V lost 4 bases to trimming and J lost 4 bases, with 19 bases between them.

This clonotype was sampled from a woman between 40 and 55 years old in good health. Some clones in this sample may be carry-over from other donors' samples. V gene TRBV7-2 combines with J gene TRBJ2-2, with D possibly TRBD2 on 5 matching bases. The specimen sequenced was PBMCs. CDR3 bases: TGTGCCAGCAGCTCCCAGGTCAGTCTAGCTGTCACCGGGGAGCTGTTTTTT. This sequence encodes CASSSQVSLAVTGELFF.